These T cell receptor beta chains were read from a single sample in a study of blood T cell repertoires in COVID-19. Produced via immunoSEQ multiplex PCR; TCRdb's table is partial and in-frame only. This table has 50,000 or so clones, roughly 90% appearing once. The material sequenced was peripheral blood. The receptors here all came from a woman of 80 years or more with acute or convalescent COVID-19. CDR3s leave out the opening cysteine and the closing phenylalanine or tryptophan.

V gene	J gene	CDR3 protein
TRBV7-2	TRBJ2-1	ASSFFSSGRASEQF
TRBV9	TRBJ2-2	ASSGRGKAGELF
TRBV6-6	TRBJ1-1	ASSFRTGGNTEAF
TRBV7-3	TRBJ2-1	ASSLTAKRAHNEQF
TRBV19	TRBJ1-1	ASIHPGSLEAF
TRBV7-2	TRBJ2-1	ASSYYTSGRAIDNEQF
TRBV7-2	TRBJ2-1	ASSLARGSEQF
TRBV7-2	TRBJ2-2	ASSSSGRAGELF
TRBV18	TRBJ2-2	ASSLTSGRAGELF
TRBV25-1	TRBJ2-4	ASTAGGLAKNIQY
TRBV27	TRBJ1-5	ASTPDRESGKSNQPQH
TRBV5-4	TRBJ1-2	ASSLAGTGGMFGYT
TRBV7-9	TRBJ1-6	ASSFSQGGSPLH
TRBV12-3/TRBV12-4	TRBJ2-5	ASSLTKGGAQY
TRBV27	TRBJ2-5	ASSPSGQGVMGTQY
TRBV5-5	TRBJ1-1	ASTPMGGNTEAF
TRBV6-5	TRBJ2-7	ASRDLSSYEQY
TRBV19	TRBJ1-3	ASSILSGTGNTIY
TRBV4-1	TRBJ2-7	ASSQVLAGELEQY
TRBV6-1	TRBJ2-4	ASSEGPRNIQY
TRBV4-2	TRBJ2-7	ASSLDSIGEQY
TRBV4-3	TRBJ2-2	ASSQGTATGELF
TRBV3-1/TRBV3-2	TRBJ1-2	ASSPQQAAGYT
TRBV3-1/TRBV3-2	TRBJ2-7	ASSQGAGDKGEQY
TRBV12-3/TRBV12-4	TRBJ1-6	ASRQGMNSPLH
TRBV18	TRBJ2-7	ASSRGTASSYEQY
TRBV7-9	TRBJ1-3	ASSPRTGGLGNTIY
TRBV20-1	TRBJ2-7	SATDRIEQY
TRBV5-6	TRBJ2-2	ASSLGGGSSGELF
TRBV28	TRBJ2-7	ASSLSQGASYEQY
TRBV7-8	TRBJ2-3	ASSTTGVPDTQY
TRBV24-1	TRBJ1-2	ATSFRAPDGYT
TRBV19	TRBJ2-3	ASSDGTSGSLDTQY
TRBV20-1	TRBJ1-4	SASRPQGLDEKLF
TRBV5-8	TRBJ1-1	ASSWTLSRNTEAF
TRBV5-1	TRBJ2-3	ASSLQASGSTDTQY
TRBV5-6	TRBJ1-6	ASSRGQGARALH
TRBV7-3	TRBJ1-3	ASSPGNPGNTIY
TRBV5-6	TRBJ2-2	ASSSTGPGTGELF
TRBV5-1	TRBJ2-5	ASSQSGTSQETQY
TRBV6-2/TRBV6-3	TRBJ2-1	ASSFSGRGEQF